This T cell receptor beta chain is drawn from a study of cytomegalovirus exposure and HLA in healthy donors. The table came from immunoSEQ multiplex PCR; TCRdb's copy has only in-frame clones and leaves some out. The sample carries roughly 120,000 clones, approximately 91% recorded once. After removal of 5 bases from V and 2 bases from J, the junction contained 4 bases not matched to a gene. The CDR3 is 17 residues long. Germline V gene data show CDR1 as SEHNR and CDR2 as FQNEAQ (reference sequence). The source material was PBMCs. J is TRBJ2-2 and V is TRBV7-9; 14 bases align to TRBD2. The sequence came from a man aged 18 to 35 in good health and CMV-seropositive. The CDR3 loop is CASSTGLAGGNTGELFF. CDR3 nucleotide sequence: TGTGCCAGCAGCACCGGACTAGCGGGGGGTAACACCGGGGAGCTGTTTTTT. Full variable domain (remainder filled in from reference TRBV7-9 and TRBJ2-2): DTGVSQNPRHKITKRGQNVTFRCDPISEHNRLYWYRQTLGQGPEFLTYFQNEAQLEKSRLLSDRFSAERPKGSFSTLEIQRTEQGDSAMYLCASSTGLAGGNTGELFFGEGSRLTVL.